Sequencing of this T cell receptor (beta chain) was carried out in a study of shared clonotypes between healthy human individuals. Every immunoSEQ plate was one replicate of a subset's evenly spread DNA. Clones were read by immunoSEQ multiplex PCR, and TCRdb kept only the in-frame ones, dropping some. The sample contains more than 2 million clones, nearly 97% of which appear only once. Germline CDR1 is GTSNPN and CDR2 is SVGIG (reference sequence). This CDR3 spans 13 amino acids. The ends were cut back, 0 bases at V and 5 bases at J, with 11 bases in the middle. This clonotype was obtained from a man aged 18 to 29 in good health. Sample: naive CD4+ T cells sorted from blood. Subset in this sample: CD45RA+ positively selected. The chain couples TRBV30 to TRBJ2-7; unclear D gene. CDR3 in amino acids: CAWSVLTPNEQYF. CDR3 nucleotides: TGTGCCTGGAGTGTACTGACCCCTAACGAGCAGTACTTC.